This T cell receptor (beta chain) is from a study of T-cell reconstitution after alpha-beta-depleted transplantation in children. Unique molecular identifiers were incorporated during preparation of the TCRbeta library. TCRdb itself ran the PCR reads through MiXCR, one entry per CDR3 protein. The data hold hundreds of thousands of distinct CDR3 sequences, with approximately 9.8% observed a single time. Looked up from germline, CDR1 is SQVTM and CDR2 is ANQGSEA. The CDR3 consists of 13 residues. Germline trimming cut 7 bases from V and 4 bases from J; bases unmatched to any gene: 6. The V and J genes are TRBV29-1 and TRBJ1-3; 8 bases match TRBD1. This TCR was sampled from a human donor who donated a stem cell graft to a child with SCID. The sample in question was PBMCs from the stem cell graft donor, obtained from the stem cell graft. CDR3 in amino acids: CSGGQGYGNTIYF. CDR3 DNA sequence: TGCAGCGGAGGACAGGGCTACGGAAACACCATATATTTT.